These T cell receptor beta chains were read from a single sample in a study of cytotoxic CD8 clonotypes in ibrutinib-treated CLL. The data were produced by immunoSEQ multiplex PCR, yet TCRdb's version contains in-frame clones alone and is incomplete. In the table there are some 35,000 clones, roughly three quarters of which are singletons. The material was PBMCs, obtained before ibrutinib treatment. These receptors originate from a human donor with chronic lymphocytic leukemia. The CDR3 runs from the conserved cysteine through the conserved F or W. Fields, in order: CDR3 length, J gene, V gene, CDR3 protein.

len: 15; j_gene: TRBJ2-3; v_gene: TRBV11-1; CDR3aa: CASSRLGQVTDTQYF
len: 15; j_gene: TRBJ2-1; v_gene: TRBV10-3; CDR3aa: CAISQTGVNYNEQFF
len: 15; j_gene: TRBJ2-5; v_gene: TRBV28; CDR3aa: CASSRGTSGTETQYF
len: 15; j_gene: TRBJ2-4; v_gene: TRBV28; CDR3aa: CASSFERLAKNIQYF
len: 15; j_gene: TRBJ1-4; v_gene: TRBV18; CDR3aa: CASSPRGTGSEKLFF
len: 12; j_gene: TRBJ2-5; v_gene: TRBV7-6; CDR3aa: CASSLDQGLVYF
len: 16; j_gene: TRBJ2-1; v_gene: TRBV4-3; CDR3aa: CASSQDSGTRYNEQFF
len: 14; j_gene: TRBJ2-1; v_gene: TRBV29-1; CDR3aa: CSVERDRGYNEQFF
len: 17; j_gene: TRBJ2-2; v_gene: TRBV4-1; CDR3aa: CASSQVDLRQGTGELFF
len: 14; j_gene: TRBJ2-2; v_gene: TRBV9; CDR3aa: CASSPPWGAGELFF
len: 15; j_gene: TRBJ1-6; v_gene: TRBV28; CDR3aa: CASSWSTGVNSPLHF
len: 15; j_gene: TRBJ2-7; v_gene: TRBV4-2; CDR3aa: CATKLTPQGAYEQYF
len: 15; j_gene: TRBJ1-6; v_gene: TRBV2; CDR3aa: CASSEVGGYNSPLHF
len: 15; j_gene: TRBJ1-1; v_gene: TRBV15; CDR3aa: CATSSRREGSTEAFF
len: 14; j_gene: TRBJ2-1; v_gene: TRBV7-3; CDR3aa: CASRDRVGDNEQFF
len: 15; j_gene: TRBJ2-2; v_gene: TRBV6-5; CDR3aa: CASRYATKNTGELFF
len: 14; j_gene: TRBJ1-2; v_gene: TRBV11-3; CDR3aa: CASSWGQGDYGYTF
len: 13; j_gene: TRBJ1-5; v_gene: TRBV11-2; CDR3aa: CASSYSLNQPQHF
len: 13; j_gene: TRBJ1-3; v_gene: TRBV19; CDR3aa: CASSIDPGNTIYF
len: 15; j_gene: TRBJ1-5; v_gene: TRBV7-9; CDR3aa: CASSFGGVSNQPQHF
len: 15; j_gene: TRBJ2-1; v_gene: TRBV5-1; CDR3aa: CASSYGLAQYNEQFF
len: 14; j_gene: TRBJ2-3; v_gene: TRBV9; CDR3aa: CASSVLSRTDTQYF
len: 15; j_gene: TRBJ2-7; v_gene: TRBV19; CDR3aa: CASRAPGLAGGEQYF
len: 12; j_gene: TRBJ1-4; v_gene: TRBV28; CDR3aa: CASSPHAEKLFF
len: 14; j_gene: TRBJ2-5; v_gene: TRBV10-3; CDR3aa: CAIRGSGGMETQYF
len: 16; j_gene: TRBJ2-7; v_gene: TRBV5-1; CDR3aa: CASSPQAGLASYEQYF
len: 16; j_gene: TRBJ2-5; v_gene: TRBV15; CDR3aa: CATSTSLAGGLGTQYF
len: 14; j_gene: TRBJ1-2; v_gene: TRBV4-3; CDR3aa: CASSPGTPGDGYTF
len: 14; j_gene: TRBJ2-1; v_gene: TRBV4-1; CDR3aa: CASSLGTANNEQFF
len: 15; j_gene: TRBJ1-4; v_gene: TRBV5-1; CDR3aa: CASSIQGATNEKLFF
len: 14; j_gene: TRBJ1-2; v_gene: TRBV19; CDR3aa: CASSILGKQRGYTF
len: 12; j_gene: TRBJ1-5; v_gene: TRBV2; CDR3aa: CASTRGRDPQHF
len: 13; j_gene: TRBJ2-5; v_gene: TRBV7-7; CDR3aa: CASSLGHQETQYF
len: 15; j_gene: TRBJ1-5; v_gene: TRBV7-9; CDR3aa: CASSLDEEPNQPQHF
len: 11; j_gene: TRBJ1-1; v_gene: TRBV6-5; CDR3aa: CASRADTEAFF